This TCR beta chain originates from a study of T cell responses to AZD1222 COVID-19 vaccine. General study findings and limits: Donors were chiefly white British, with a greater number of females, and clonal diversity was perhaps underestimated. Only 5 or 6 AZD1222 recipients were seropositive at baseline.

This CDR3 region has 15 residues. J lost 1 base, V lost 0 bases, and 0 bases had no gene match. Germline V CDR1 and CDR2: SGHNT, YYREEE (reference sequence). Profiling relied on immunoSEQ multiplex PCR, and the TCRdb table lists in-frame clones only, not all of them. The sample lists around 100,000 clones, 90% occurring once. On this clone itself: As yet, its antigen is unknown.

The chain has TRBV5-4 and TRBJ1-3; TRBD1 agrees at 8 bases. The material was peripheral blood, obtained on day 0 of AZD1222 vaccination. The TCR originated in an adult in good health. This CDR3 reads CASSLDRGSGNTIYF. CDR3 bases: TGTGCCAGCAGCTTGGACAGGGGGTCTGGAAACACCATATATTTT.